Given below is one T cell receptor beta chain in context. The antigen this receptor binds is unknown. One base away there is no much larger clone; base qualities are not given. For the CD8 naive samples, CD45RO-negative cells were positively selected for CCR7, yielding a CD45RA+CCR7+ population from which TemRA cells were excluded. The donors were healthy, HIV-negative adults with no recently reported acute infections or vaccinations. All donors were Caucasian adults living in Nashville, Tennessee, USA. After blood collection by leukapheresis, PBMCs were isolated using Ficoll-Histopaque density gradient centrifugation and then cryopreserved in the vapor phase of liquid nitrogen. Purity and quantity of every magnetically sorted T cell population were checked by analytical flow cytometry. Genomic DNA was isolated from each sorted fraction and quantified by UV absorbance on a Nanodrop 2000c. The sample comes from a study of shared clonotypes between healthy human individuals (dated by TCRdb to 2020 to 2022). With respect to the entire study: A couple of women and three men aged 18 to 49 years were included in the cohort. For each donor, CD4 naive and CD4 memory were each given three plates, CD8 naive was given two plates, and CD8 memory was given one plate. To estimate repertoire size and how much clonotype sharing occurs between individuals, the study deeply sequenced the blood TCR repertoires of a handful of healthy adults. Different laboratories and diverse techniques were used to prepare libraries and sequence TCR repertoires, to increase sequencing depth and limit assay-specific biases. Per donor, leukapheresis produced somewhere between about 0.94 and 9 billion PBMCs.

From cysteine to phenylalanine, the CDR3 is 16 amino acids long. This entry keeps only the CDR3 DNA: 48 bases, framed from base 1. The study at large found these results: Based on pairwise subsampling, the degree of clonotype sharing among donors was expected to be affected by sequencing depth. Sampling was restricted to blood, and TCR repertoires in tissues likely differ from the TCR repertoires found in blood. Higher generation probabilities were observed for clonotypes shared by all four sorted-subset donors than for non-shared clonotypes. Across a few donors, approximately 5% of naive CD4, approximately 3.6% of naive CD8, under 2.5% of memory CD4, and about 0.4% of memory CD8 clonotypes were shared. Larger estimated clonotype richness was generally found for naive subsets than for memory subsets. Even with the large sequencing depth, rarefaction of the sorted-subset datasets indicated that sequencing was incomplete. Because the study included only a small number of donors, the genetic and exposure-history diversity represented was limited.

Using the deep immunoSEQ assay, TCR CDR3 regions were amplified from genomic DNA by multiplex PCR. For each cell subset, the extracted genomic DNA was distributed evenly across all wells of several immunoSEQ 96-well plates, and each plate served as one replicate. For sorted subsets, approximately 190 ng genomic DNA, equal to 30,000 to 35,000 T cell genomes, was loaded into each replicate PCR. The purified libraries were quantified using a Qubit 3.0 fluorometer, sized with a Bioanalyzer 2100, and then quantified again using the KAPA Library Quantification kit. A separate single-read 150-cycle Illumina NextSeq 550 flow cell was used to sequence each immunoSEQ 96-well plate. Per the source publication's procedure: Because the immunoSEQ output included only junctional sequences and no quality scores, the filtering could not be the same as the filtering used for full-length reads. To assign V/J genes and CDR3, sequences were annotated using PyIR, a Python wrapper for IgBLAST v1.9, with IMGT germline references. Reads were filtered out if the reads had weak V/J assignments (E-value above 1e-6), no CDR3, stop codons, out-of-frame junctions, or ambiguous translated residues. A V3J clonotype was defined by an identical inferred V gene, J gene, and CDR3 amino acid sequence. The percentage overlap between two repertoires was calculated by dividing the number of shared unique clonotypes by the size of the smaller repertoire. RTK rarefaction, the Chao1 estimator, and Recon v2.1 estimates of unobserved clonotypes were used to assess repertoire richness. OLGA was used to compute generation probabilities for all TCRbeta clonotypes that the gDNA method yielded from a handful of donors. TCRdb obtained this table from immuneACCESS and retained in-frame rearrangements with V and J assigned. These tables miss some clones; where compared with another copy, unresolved V genes account for less than half of the shortfall, and the remainder is unexplained. That table gives V, J and clone size, and the DNA gave D and trimming. This sample has 1.5 million to 2.5 million clones in its table, and 85% to 95% of those were observed once. The top ten clonotypes cover 1% to 1.5% of the sample.

Sequenced sample: naive CD8+ T cells sorted from blood. Per the publication, the cell subset or site label means: CD45RA+CCR7+. The source of this sequence is a man between 18 and 29 years old in good health. Recombination joined TRBV12-2 with TRBJ2-7; the table's D gene call, TRBD1, was not cross checked with the DNA. TRBV12-2 is a pseudogene segment. The DNA sequence is TGTGCAAGTCGCTTTTTACAGGGGGCGGTCACCTACGAGCAGTACTTC. Its coded protein is CASRFLQGAVTYEQYF.